These 32 T cell receptor beta chains were sequenced from one sample in a study of response to subunit inactivated influenza vaccine. Each CDR3 protein gets one entry after TCRdb re-called the RT-PCR reads with MiXCR. The sample contains 500,000 to 600,000 distinct CDR3 sequences, approximately 10% of which appear only once. The material was PBMCs from blood, obtained on the day of vaccination. These receptors came from a man aged 45-60 years who received an inactivated influenza vaccine.

The rearrangement links TRBV4-3 to TRBJ1-4; D gene uncertain. Germline V gives CDR1 LGHNA, CDR2 YSLEER. Trimming pared 0 bases from V and 5 bases from J, leaving 10 bases between. This CDR3 comprises 15 residues. CDR3 sequence: CASSQEKGHNEKLFF. DNA of the CDR3: TGCGCCAGCAGCCAAGAAAAGGGTCACAATGAAAAACTGTTTTTT.

The gene calls are TRBV10-3 and TRBJ2-7; TRBD2 matches 8 bases. With V trimmed by 3 bases and J by 1 base, 5 bases remained unmatched. The CDR3 runs to 15 residues. The germline CDR1 and CDR2 sequences are ENHRY and SYGVKD. CDR3 sequence (DNA): TGTGCCATCAGTGACCGGGCGGGAGGATCCTACGAGCAGTACTTC. Encoded protein: CAISDRAGGSYEQYF.

This clonotype was seen repeatedly, ten times or more. The V and J genes are TRBV12-5 and TRBJ2-3, with no clear D. CDR1 LGHNT and CDR2 FRNRAP come from the germline V gene. This CDR3 has 11 amino acids. Trimming took off 6 bases at V and 2 bases at J, with 3 bases between the two ends. In DNA form, the CDR3 reads TGTGCTAGTGGAAACACAGATACGCAGTATTTT. This encodes CASGNTDTQYF.

This clonotype was detected ten times or more. This chain uses TRBV7-9 with TRBJ2-1; a weak D match, TRBD2 (6 bases). Germline V gene data show CDR1 as SEHNR and CDR2 as FQNEAQ (reference sequence). The CDR3 sequence is 12 residues long. Trimming removed 4 bases from V and 8 bases from J, with 9 bases in between. CDR3 sequence (DNA): TGTGCCAGCAGCTCCCGGGAGCATGAGCAGTTCTTC. Translated, it gives CASSSREHEQFF. Full variable domain (outside the CDR3, taken from reference TRBV7-9 and TRBJ2-1): DTGVSQNPRHKITKRGQNVTFRCDPISEHNRLYWYRQTLGQGPEFLTYFQNEAQLEKSRLLSDRFSAERPKGSFSTLEIQRTEQGDSAMYLCASSSREHEQFFGPGTRLTVL.

This chain connects TRBV6-5 to TRBJ1-5; 8 nucleotides line up with TRBD1. The V gene end was trimmed by 0 bases and the J gene end by 9 bases; junction bases not matched to a gene: 4. The germline CDR1 and CDR2 sequences are MNHEY and SVGAGI. CDR3 length: 14 amino acids. CDR3 region: CASSYSRQGTPQHF. The CDR3 DNA reads as TGTGCCAGCAGTTACTCGAGACAGGGGACGCCCCAGCATTTT.

The sample holds many counts of this clonotype. The V gene is TRBV29-1, the J gene TRBJ2-1, with D perhaps assigned TRBD1 or TRBD2 (6 bases each). The CDR3 has 11 residues. Per the germline V gene, CDR1 is SQVTM and CDR2 is ANQGSEA. Trimming took 8 bases from V and 8 from J, leaving 13 bases between them. Here the CDR3 DNA reads TGCAGCCTGAGGAGGGGGGATGAGCAGTTCTTC. Translating it yields CSLRRGDEQFF.

This chain connects TRBV28 to TRBJ1-6; D might be TRBD1 (6 bases). In germline, CDR1 is MDHEN, CDR2 SYDVKM. The CDR3 length is 17 residues. Trimming took 0 bases from V and 3 from J, leaving 12 bases between them. CDR3 DNA sequence: TGTGCCAGCAGTTTATGGGACAGTAGCTTCTATAATTCACCCCTCCACTTT. It yields the protein CASSLWDSSFYNSPLHF. Full variable domain (outside the CDR3, taken from reference TRBV28 and TRBJ1-6): DVKVTQSSRYLVKRTGEKVFLECVQDMDHENMFWYRQDPGLGLRLIYFSYDVKMKEKGDIPEGYSVSREKKERFSLILESASTNQTSMYLCASSLWDSSFYNSPLHFGNGTRLTVT.

V and J are TRBV12-3 or TRBV12-4 and TRBJ2-7; D unresolved. CDR3 length: 13 residues. The V end was cut by 2 bases, the J end by 4 bases, with 9 bases between. For the CDR3, the DNA is TGTGCCAGCAGTTTAACCCCCTCTTACGAGCAGTACTTC. It yields the protein CASSLTPSYEQYF.

The rearrangement links TRBV28 to TRBJ2-1, with D perhaps matching TRBD2 (5 bases). The V gene lost 6 bases and the J gene lost 0 bases, with 15 bases spanning the gap. The germline gives CDR1 MDHEN, CDR2 SYDVKM. The CDR3 sequence is 16 residues long. CDR3 DNA sequence: TGTGCCAGCAGCCATAAGACCGGGGACTCCTACAATGAGCAGTTCTTC. It specifies CASSHKTGDSYNEQFF.

At least ten counts were recorded for this clonotype. CDR3 protein: CSVERQMNTEAFF. The CDR3 DNA reads as TGCAGCGTTGAACGGCAGATGAACACTGAAGCTTTCTTT. The rearrangement joins TRBV29-1 to TRBJ1-1; D remains ambiguous. Per germline, CDR1 SQVTM and CDR2 ANQGSEA. The V end was cut by 2 bases, the J end by 0 bases, with 7 bases between. The length of the CDR3 is 13 residues.

The rearrangement joins TRBV12-3 or TRBV12-4 to TRBJ2-4; the D gene is possibly TRBD1 (6 bases). This CDR3 spans 14 amino acids. The ends were cut back, 6 bases at V and 7 bases at J, with 16 bases in the middle. The chain's CDR3 is CASRKAPGHNIQYF. The DNA of the CDR3 is TGTGCCAGCAGAAAGGCGCCGGGACACAACATTCAGTACTTC.

This rearrangement joins TRBV2 to TRBJ2-1; 7 nucleotides align to TRBD2. CDR3 length: 16 amino acids. J gave up 8 bases and V 2 bases, and 12 bases lay outside the gene matches. Germline V lookup: CDR1 SNHLY, CDR2 FYNNEI. The CDR3 reads CASSEIGGSQWDEQFF. As DNA, the CDR3 is TGTGCCAGCAGTGAAATCGGCGGGAGTCAGTGGGATGAGCAGTTCTTC.

V and J are TRBV4-3 and TRBJ2-7; D unclear. Germline values: CDR1 LGHNA, CDR2 YSLEER. This CDR3 region has 15 residues. With 1 base removed from V and 6 bases from J, the gap between germline ends came to 16 bases. This CDR3 is CASSQAPPPVGEQYF. For the CDR3, the DNA is TGCGCCAGCAGCCAAGCCCCGCCCCCGGTGGGCGAGCAGTACTTC.

The gene calls are TRBV4-2 and TRBJ2-7; D possibly corresponds to TRBD1 (6 bases). Germline V gene data show CDR1 as LGHNA and CDR2 as YNFKEQ. Between the trimmed V and J ends, which lost 0 bases and 1 base, there was a span of 7 bases. The CDR3 is 14 residues long. CDR3 residues: CASSQEDSSYEQYF. The CDR3 DNA sequence: TGTGCCAGCAGCCAAGAGGACAGTTCCTACGAGCAGTACTTC.

The rearrangement joins TRBV3-1 to TRBJ2-1; 11 nucleotides align to TRBD1. This CDR3 comprises 15 residues. Germline V CDR1 and CDR2: LGHDT, YNNKEL (reference sequence). The ends lost 2 bases at V and 6 bases at J; junction bases unmatched: 3. The CDR3 protein is CASSQSGTGGNEQFF. The CDR3 DNA follows: TGTGCCAGCAGCCAATCGGGGACAGGGGGCAATGAGCAGTTCTTC.

This clonotype was counted only a few times. The rearrangement uses TRBV20-1 and TRBJ2-3; 7 bases match TRBD2. V gave up 3 bases and J gave up 4 bases; unmatched junction bases: 13. The germline gives CDR1 DFQATT, CDR2 SNEGSKA (reference sequence). The CDR3 is 16 amino acids. CDR3 nucleotides: TGCAGTGCTAGTTCGCGGACTAGTGGTGGGTCAGATACGCAGTATTTT. This gives the protein CSASSRTSGGSDTQYF.

This chain links TRBV15 with TRBJ2-5; D is unclear. Looked up from germline, CDR1 is LNHNV and CDR2 is YYDKDF (reference sequence). Trimming cost V 0 bases and J 4 bases, with 3 bases left between them. The CDR3 loop spans 12 amino acids. The CDR3 region has the DNA TGTGCCACCAGCAGAGATGTAGAGACCCAGTACTTC. Encoded protein: CATSRDVETQYF.

A few counts support this clonotype. The rearrangement links TRBV5-1 to TRBJ2-7; 7 nucleotides agree with TRBD1. The V segment lost 7 bases and the J segment 2 bases; nucleotides outside the gene matches: 12. This CDR3 contains 15 residues. Per germline, CDR1 SGHRS and CDR2 YFSETQ. CDR3 sequence (DNA): TGCGCCAGCCGCGACAGGGCTGAACTTACCTACGAGCAGTACTTC. Translated: CASRDRAELTYEQYF.

This clonotype was counted between two and nine times. The chain links TRBV24-1 to TRBJ2-7; possibly TRBD1 or TRBD2 for D (6 bases each). The V gene lost 5 bases and the J gene lost 2 bases, with 15 bases spanning the gap. Germline CDR1 and CDR2: KGHDR and SFDVKD. The CDR3 length is 15 residues. This CDR3 is CATSGGAGEPYEQYF. The CDR3 bases are TGTGCCACCAGTGGGGGGGCAGGGGAACCCTACGAGCAGTACTTC.

This clonotype appeared a few times. The chain uses TRBV7-2 and TRBJ2-3; D is ambiguous. The CDR3 loop spans 13 amino acids. The ends were cut back, 0 bases at V and 6 bases at J, with 7 bases in the middle. Germline V CDR1 and CDR2: SGHTA, FQGNSA. This CDR3 reads CASSLAGWDTQYF. CDR3 nucleotides: TGTGCCAGCAGCTTAGCGGGGTGGGATACGCAGTATTTT. Looking up the rest from reference TRBV7-2 and TRBJ2-3 gives the full variable domain: GAGVSQSPSNKVTEKGKDVELRCDPISGHTALYWYRQSLGQGLEFLIYFQGNSAPDKSGLPSDRFSAERTGGSVSTLTIQRTQQEDSAVYLCASSLAGWDTQYFGPGTRLTVL.

In this sample, this clonotype turned up a few times. The V gene is TRBV10-3, the J gene TRBJ2-5; perhaps TRBD1 as D (6 bases). CDR1 and CDR2 (germline): ENHRY, SYGVKD. Trimming cost V 10 bases and J 5 bases, with 20 bases left between them. This CDR3 region has 14 residues. The CDR3 region is CATRQELTRETQYF. In DNA form, the CDR3 reads TGTGCCACGCGACAGGAGTTGACCAGGGAGACCCAGTACTTC.

This clonotype was observed at least ten times. The chain employs TRBV11-2 and TRBJ2-1; 7 bases map to TRBD2. The germline gives CDR1 SGHAT, CDR2 FQNNGV. J gave up 1 base and V 5 bases, and 8 bases lay outside the gene matches. This CDR3 has 16 residues. CDR3 in amino acids: CASSTYTSASYNEQFF. CDR3 nucleotides: TGTGCCAGCAGCACCTATACTAGCGCATCCTACAATGAGCAGTTCTTC.

This clonotype was observed a handful of times. The chain links TRBV20-1 to TRBJ2-5; no reliable D call. The CDR3 runs to 13 residues. Germline values: CDR1 DFQATT, CDR2 SNEGSKA (reference sequence). The germline V and J ends were trimmed by 7 bases and 0 bases, with 12 bases remaining between them. Here the CDR3 reads CSGESRNQETQYF. The CDR3, as DNA: TGCAGTGGCGAATCCCGCAACCAAGAGACCCAGTACTTC.

This clonotype was counted many times. This chain links TRBV28 with TRBJ1-5; perhaps TRBD1 as D (6 bases). The V and J ends lost 5 bases and 5 bases respectively, with 13 bases between them. This CDR3 contains 14 residues. The V gene's germline CDR1 is MDHEN and CDR2 SYDVKM. This chain's CDR3 is CASSKQGVYQPQHF. DNA for the CDR3: TGTGCCAGCAGTAAACAGGGAGTATATCAGCCCCAGCATTTT.

This clonotype was seen only a few times. V usage is TRBV9 and J usage is TRBJ2-2; 9 nucleotides match TRBD1. The length of the CDR3 is 15 residues. The junction had 5 bases not matched to a gene; V was cut back by 4 bases and J by 4 bases. From germline, CDR1 is SGDLS and CDR2 YYNGEE. DNA of the CDR3: TGTGCCAGCAGCCCATGGACAGGGGCCACCGGGGAGCTGTTTTTT. It codes for CASSPWTGATGELFF.

The rearrangement links TRBV28 to TRBJ2-3; 9 nucleotides match TRBD2. This CDR3 is 19 amino acids long. Germline trimming cut 2 bases from V and 4 bases from J; bases unmatched to any gene: 16. Germline assignment: CDR1 MDHEN and CDR2 SYDVKM. The DNA of the CDR3 is TGTGCCAGCAGTTTACCCGTCGGGCGGGGGGGCCGAGAACCAGATACGCAGTATTTT. It yields the protein CASSLPVGRGGREPDTQYF.

The chain recombines TRBV5-6 with TRBJ2-2; a weak D match, TRBD2 (7 bases). Per germline, CDR1 SGHDT and CDR2 YYEEEE. V was shortened by 4 bases and J by 1 base, with 14 bases between the two germline ends. The CDR3 is 16 amino acids. CDR3 protein: CASSSAGAGNTGELFF. As DNA, the CDR3 is TGTGCCAGCAGCAGCGCGGGGGCAGGGAACACCGGGGAGCTGTTTTTT.

In this sample, this clonotype turned up a few times. This sequence joins TRBV7-9 and TRBJ1-4; TRBD1 matches at 9 bases. Trimming removed 5 bases from V and 6 bases from J; junction bases left unmatched: 13. The CDR3 runs 17 residues. Germline loops: CDR1 SEHNR, CDR2 FQNEAQ (reference sequence). The chain's CDR3 is CASSPSGDRDSYEKLFF. For the CDR3, the DNA is TGTGCCAGCAGCCCATCAGGGGACAGGGACTCTTATGAAAAACTGTTTTTT.

This clonotype was seen a handful of times. This chain uses TRBV20-1 with TRBJ2-5; maybe TRBD1 (5 bases). There are 13 residues in the CDR3. Germline V gives CDR1 DFQATT, CDR2 SNEGSKA (reference sequence). Trimming removed 1 base from V and 5 bases from J, with 11 bases in between. CDR3 DNA: TGCAGTGCTAGAGTTCCAGGGCATGAGACCCAGTACTTC. It yields the protein CSARVPGHETQYF.

The chain joins TRBV5-1 to TRBJ2-5, with D possibly TRBD1 on 6 matching bases. Trimming removed 7 bases at V and 1 base at J, with 11 bases between. CDR1 and CDR2 from the germline V gene are SGHRS and YFSETQ. This CDR3 region has 13 residues. The CDR3, as DNA: TGCGCCAGCGGGAGACAGGCCCAAGAGACCCAGTACTTC. This sequence encodes CASGRQAQETQYF.

This clonotype was counted a few times. The CDR3 DNA sequence: TGCGCCAGCAGCTTGGATAGGCTAGCGGGAGGTAACAACGAGCAGTACTTC. This gives the protein CASSLDRLAGGNNEQYF. This rearrangement joins TRBV5-1 to TRBJ2-7; 11 bases are a match to TRBD2. CDR3 size: 17 residues. Germline CDR1 is SGHRS and CDR2 is YFSETQ. V lost 0 bases to trimming and J lost 5 bases; unmatched junction nucleotides: 10.

This clonotype has a count of ten or more. V and J are TRBV9 and TRBJ2-3; D perhaps matches TRBD1 (5 bases). Germline V CDR1 and CDR2: SGDLS, YYNGEE. Trimming removed 1 base from V and 4 bases from J, with 16 bases in between. The CDR3 runs to 16 residues. The CDR3 DNA reads TGTGCCAGCAGCGTAACCGTGGAAGGGGCTGCAGATACGCAGTATTTT. Translating gives CASSVTVEGAADTQYF.